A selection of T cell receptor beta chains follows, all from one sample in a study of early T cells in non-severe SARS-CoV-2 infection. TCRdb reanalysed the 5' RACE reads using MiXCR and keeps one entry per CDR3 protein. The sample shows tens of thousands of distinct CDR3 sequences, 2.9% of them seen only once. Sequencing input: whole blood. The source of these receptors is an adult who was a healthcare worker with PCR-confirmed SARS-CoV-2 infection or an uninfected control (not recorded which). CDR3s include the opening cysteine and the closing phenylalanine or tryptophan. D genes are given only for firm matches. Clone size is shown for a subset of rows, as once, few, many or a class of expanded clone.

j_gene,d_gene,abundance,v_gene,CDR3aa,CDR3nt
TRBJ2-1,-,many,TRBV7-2,CASTTTPNNEQFF,TGTGCCAGCACCACCACCCCAAACAATGAGCAGTTCTTC
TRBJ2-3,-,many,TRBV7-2,CASSSHTTSTDTQYF,TGTGCCAGCAGCTCACATACTACTAGCACAGATACGCAGTATTTT
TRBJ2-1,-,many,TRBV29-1,CSVETVVTYNEQFF,TGCAGCGTTGAAACAGTTGTTACCTACAATGAGCAGTTCTTC
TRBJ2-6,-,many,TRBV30,CAWGSGSGANVLTF,TGTGCCTGGGGATCAGGCTCTGGGGCCAACGTCCTGACTTTC
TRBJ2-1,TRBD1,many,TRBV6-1,CASSDVNRDRDYNEQFF,TGTGCCAGCAGTGATGTGAACCGGGACAGGGACTACAATGAGCAGTTCTTC
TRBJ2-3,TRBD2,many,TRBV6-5,CASRPVLSGADTQYF,TGTGCCAGCAGACCCGTCTTGAGCGGGGCTGATACGCAGTATTTT
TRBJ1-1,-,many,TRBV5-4,CASTTWTRNTEAFF,TGTGCCAGCACCACATGGACTAGGAACACTGAAGCTTTCTTT
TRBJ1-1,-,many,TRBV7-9,CASNLEAFF,TGTGCCAGCAATCTAGAAGCTTTCTTT
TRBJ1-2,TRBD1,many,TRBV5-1,CASSLDLTGHLRYGYTF,TGCGCCAGCAGCTTGGACTTGACAGGGCACTTGCGCTATGGCTACACCTTC
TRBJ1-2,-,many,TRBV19,CASSTPITANYGYTF,TGTGCCAGTAGCACTCCCATAACAGCTAACTATGGCTACACCTTC
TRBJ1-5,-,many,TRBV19,CASSTQGMAQPQHF,TGTGCCAGTAGTACACAGGGTATGGCTCAGCCCCAGCATTTT
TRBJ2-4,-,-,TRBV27,CASSFRPSQGGVTKNIQYF,TGTGCCAGCAGCTTTCGGCCCTCACAGGGGGGGGTAACCAAAAACATTCAGTACTTC
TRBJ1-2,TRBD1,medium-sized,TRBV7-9,CASSRTGDDGYTF,TGTGCCAGCAGCAGGACAGGCGATGATGGCTACACCTTC
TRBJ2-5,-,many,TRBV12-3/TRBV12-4,CASSLSFRADGETQYF,TGTGCCAGCAGTTTATCCTTTCGGGCAGACGGGGAGACCCAGTACTTC
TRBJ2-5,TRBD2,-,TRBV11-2,CASSGPGLAQETQYF,TGTGCCAGCAGCGGACCGGGACTAGCCCAAGAGACCCAGTACTTC
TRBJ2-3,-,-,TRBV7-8,CASSRRADTDTQYF,TGTGCCAGCAGCCGAAGAGCCGACACAGATACGCAGTATTTT
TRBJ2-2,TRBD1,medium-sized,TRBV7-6,CASSLAGQGSGELFF,TGTGCCAGCAGCTTAGCGGGACAGGGCTCCGGGGAGCTGTTTTTT
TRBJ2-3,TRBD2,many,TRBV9,CASSVEVGASGGRTDTQYF,TGTGCCAGCAGCGTAGAAGTCGGGGCTAGCGGGGGCCGCACAGATACGCAGTATTTT
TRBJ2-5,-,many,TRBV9,CASSVEGGREETQYF,TGTGCCAGCAGCGTAGAGGGGGGCAGGGAAGAGACCCAGTACTTC
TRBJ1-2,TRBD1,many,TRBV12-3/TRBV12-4,CASSSPGQGSPGYTF,TGTGCCAGCAGTTCACCGGGACAGGGGTCCCCTGGCTACACCTTC
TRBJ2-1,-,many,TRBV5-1,CASSLGGGRHNEQFF,TGCGCCAGCAGCTTGGGTGGGGGTCGACACAATGAGCAGTTCTTC
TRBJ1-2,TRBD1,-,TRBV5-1,CASSRTGGDYGYTF,TGCGCCAGCAGCAGGACAGGGGGTGACTATGGCTACACCTTC
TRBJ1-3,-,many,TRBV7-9,CASSSGGHLSGNTIYF,TGTGCCAGCAGCTCCGGGGGACACCTCTCTGGAAACACCATATATTTT
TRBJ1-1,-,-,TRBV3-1,CASSPSTNTEAFF,TGTGCCAGCAGCCCATCAACGAACACTGAAGCTTTCTTT
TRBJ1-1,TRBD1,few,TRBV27,CASSLRMDRGKAFF,TGTGCCAGCAGTCTCCGTATGGACAGGGGTAAAGCTTTCTTT
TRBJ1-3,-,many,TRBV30,CAWSVEGASGNTIYF,TGTGCCTGGAGTGTGGAAGGGGCCTCTGGAAACACCATATATTTT
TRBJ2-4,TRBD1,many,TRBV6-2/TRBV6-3,CASSYGQGANIQYF,TGTGCCAGCAGTTACGGGCAGGGGGCCAACATTCAGTACTTC
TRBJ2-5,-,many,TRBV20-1,CSASVTQYQETQYF,TGCAGTGCTAGTGTCACTCAGTACCAAGAGACCCAGTACTTC
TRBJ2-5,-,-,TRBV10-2,CATPSRYF,TGCGCCACCCCGAGCCGGTACTTC
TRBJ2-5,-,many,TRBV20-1,CSVPGQRETQYF,TGCAGTGTTCCCGGACAGAGAGAGACCCAGTACTTC
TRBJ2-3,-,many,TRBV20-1,CSADRATDTQYF,TGCAGTGCAGACCGAGCCACAGATACGCAGTATTTT
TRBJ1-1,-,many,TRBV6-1,CASTRGQNTEAFF,TGTGCCAGCACGAGAGGGCAAAACACTGAAGCTTTCTTT